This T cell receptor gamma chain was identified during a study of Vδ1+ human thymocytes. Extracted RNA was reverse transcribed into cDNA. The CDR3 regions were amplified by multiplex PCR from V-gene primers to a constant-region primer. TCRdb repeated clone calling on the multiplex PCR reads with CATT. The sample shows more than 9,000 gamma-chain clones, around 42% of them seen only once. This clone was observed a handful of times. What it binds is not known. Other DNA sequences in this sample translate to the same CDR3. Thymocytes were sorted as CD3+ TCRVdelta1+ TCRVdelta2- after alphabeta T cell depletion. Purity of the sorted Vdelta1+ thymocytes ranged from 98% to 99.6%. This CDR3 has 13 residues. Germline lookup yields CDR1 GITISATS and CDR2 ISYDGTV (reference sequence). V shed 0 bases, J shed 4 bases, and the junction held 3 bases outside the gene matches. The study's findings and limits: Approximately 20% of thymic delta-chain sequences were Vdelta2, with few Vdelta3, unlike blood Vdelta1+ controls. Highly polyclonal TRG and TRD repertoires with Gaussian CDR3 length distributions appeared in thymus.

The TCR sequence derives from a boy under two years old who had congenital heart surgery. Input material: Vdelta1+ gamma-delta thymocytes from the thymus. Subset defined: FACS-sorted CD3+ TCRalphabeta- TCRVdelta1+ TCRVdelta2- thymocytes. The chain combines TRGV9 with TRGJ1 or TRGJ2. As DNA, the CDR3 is TGTGCCTTGTGGGAGGTGTACTATTATAAGAAACTCTTT. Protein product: CALWEVYYYKKLF.